This T cell receptor beta chain was profiled in a study of cytomegalovirus exposure and HLA in healthy donors. Healthy bone marrow donors made up the donors. In regard to this clone: The antigen is unknown.

The germline CDR1 and CDR2 sequences are MNHNS and SASEGT. The V gene lost 10 bases and the J gene lost 4 bases, with 14 bases spanning the gap. The CDR3 runs to 12 residues. A multiplex PCR was run with 60 Vbeta primers and 13 Jbeta primers. Assay: immunoSEQ multiplex PCR; the TCRdb copy retains only in-frame clones and omits some. Of around 85,000 clones listed, over 75% are singletons. Study observations and caveats: Most subjects' HLA-A and HLA-B alleles were reportedly predicted from TCR beta sequences. While the bulk of TCR sequences proved rare, some public TCRs turned up in many donors.

The sequence was obtained from a man aged 30 to 45 in good health and CMV-seronegative. The material sequenced was PBMCs. The chain joins TRBV6-1 to TRBJ2-7; D unresolved. The CDR3 loop reads CATINLPYEQYF. The CDR3 region has the DNA TGTGCCACTATTAACCTCCCGTACGAGCAGTACTTC.